The source of this T cell receptor (beta chain) is a study of blood T cell repertoires in COVID-19. As handled by the study authors: Estimated nucleated cell counts came from reference gene primer amplification. Method: immunoSEQ multiplex PCR; TCRdb's copy keeps in-frame clones and lacks some. That table furnishes V, J and clone size, whereas the DNA furnished D and trimming. The data contain more than 300,000 clones, under 85% of them singletons. This CDR3 contains 14 residues. CDR1 is SGHKS and CDR2 is YYEKEE in the germline V gene (reference sequence). The V end lost 4 bases, the J end lost 5 bases, and 13 bases lay between the germline ends. Donors in Cohort 3 who had recovered were those with two negative PCRs, healthcare professional clearance, or resolution of their symptoms.

Sequenced sample: PBMCs or T cells enriched from blood (not recorded which). The chain employs TRBV5-5 and TRBJ2-1, with D perhaps matching TRBD1 (6 bases). The sequence was obtained from a woman between 45 and 60 years old who had recovered from COVID-19. CDR3 residues: CASSDGQLHNEQFF. Written as DNA, the CDR3 is TGTGCCAGCAGCGACGGACAGCTTCACAATGAGCAGTTCTTC.